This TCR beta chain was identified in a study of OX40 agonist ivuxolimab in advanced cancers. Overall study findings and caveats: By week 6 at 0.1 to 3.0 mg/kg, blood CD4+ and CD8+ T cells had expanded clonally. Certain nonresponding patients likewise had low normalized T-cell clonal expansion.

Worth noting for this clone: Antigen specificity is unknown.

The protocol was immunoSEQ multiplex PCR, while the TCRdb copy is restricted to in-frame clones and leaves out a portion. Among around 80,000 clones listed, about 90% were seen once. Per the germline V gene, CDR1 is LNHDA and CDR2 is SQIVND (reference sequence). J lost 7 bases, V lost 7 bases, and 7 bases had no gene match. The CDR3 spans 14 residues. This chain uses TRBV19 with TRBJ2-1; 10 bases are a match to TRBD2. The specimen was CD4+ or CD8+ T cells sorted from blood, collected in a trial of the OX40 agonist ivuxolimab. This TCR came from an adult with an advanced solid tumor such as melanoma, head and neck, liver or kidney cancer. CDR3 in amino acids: CASNKRGGPNEQFF. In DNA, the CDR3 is TGTGCCAGTAATAAGCGGGGGGGCCCTAATGAGCAGTTCTTC.